The rows below give T cell receptor beta chains drawn from one sample of a study of cytomegalovirus exposure and HLA in healthy donors. TCRdb's copy holds only in-frame clones and misses some; the assay was immunoSEQ multiplex PCR. The sample gives 100,000 to 150,000 clones, 70% to 85% of which show up once; more than 2.5% is in the top ten. Input material: PBMCs. The receptors stem from a woman in her forties or fifties in good health and CMV-seronegative. CDR3s include the opening cysteine and the closing phenylalanine or tryptophan. Fields, in order: clone size, V gene, J gene, D gene, CDR3 protein, CDR3 DNA. A D gene is named only where the DNA matches it firmly. Expanded clones are given a class, and other clones once, few, many or no size at all.

clone_size: few; v_call: TRBV30; j_call: TRBJ1-1; d_call: .; cdr3_aa: CAWKLGGKGEAFF; cdr3_nt: TGTGCCTGGAAACTGGGGGGAAAGGGTGAAGCTTTCTTT
clone_size: few; v_call: TRBV14; j_call: TRBJ1-4; d_call: TRBD1; cdr3_aa: CASSQRTGLIANEKLFF; cdr3_nt: TGTGCCAGCAGCCAGCGGACAGGGTTAATAGCTAATGAAAAACTGTTTTTT
clone_size: .; v_call: TRBV11-3; j_call: TRBJ2-3; d_call: .; cdr3_aa: CASSLGTSRGTDTQYF; cdr3_nt: TGTGCCAGCAGCTTAGGCACCTCGAGGGGCACAGATACGCAGTATTTT
clone_size: .; v_call: TRBV7-9; j_call: TRBJ2-1; d_call: .; cdr3_aa: CSSSLVGLAPYNEQFF; cdr3_nt: TGTTCCAGCAGCTTAGTGGGGCTGGCTCCCTACAATGAGCAGTTCTTC
clone_size: .; v_call: TRBV28; j_call: TRBJ1-1; d_call: .; cdr3_aa: CASSLSVVLGTKAFF; cdr3_nt: TGTGCCAGCAGTTTATCGGTGGTTCTCGGCACTAAAGCTTTCTTT
clone_size: few; v_call: TRBV19; j_call: TRBJ2-5; d_call: TRBD2; cdr3_aa: CASSGWWLAGEETQYF; cdr3_nt: TGTGCCAGTAGTGGGTGGTGGCTAGCGGGGGAAGAGACCCAGTACTTC
clone_size: few; v_call: TRBV4-1; j_call: TRBJ2-1; d_call: .; cdr3_aa: CASSQETSRQSPYNEQFF; cdr3_nt: TGCGCCAGCAGCCAAGAAACGTCAAGACAATCTCCTTACAATGAGCAGTTCTTC
clone_size: once; v_call: TRBV7-9; j_call: TRBJ2-2; d_call: TRBD1; cdr3_aa: CASSSGQGPGELFF; cdr3_nt: TGTGCCAGCAGCTCGGGACAGGGGCCCGGGGAGCTGTTTTTT
clone_size: .; v_call: TRBV11-1; j_call: TRBJ1-1; d_call: TRBD1; cdr3_aa: CASSPQGRGEAFF; cdr3_nt: TGTGCCAGCAGTCCGCAAGGCAGGGGGGAAGCTTTCTTT
clone_size: .; v_call: TRBV10-3; j_call: TRBJ1-1; d_call: TRBD1; cdr3_aa: CAIKETTGGSEAFF; cdr3_nt: TGTGCCATCAAAGAGACGACAGGGGGTTCTGAAGCTTTCTTT
clone_size: .; v_call: TRBV5-5; j_call: TRBJ2-5; d_call: TRBD2; cdr3_aa: CASSLGGGDQETQYF; cdr3_nt: TGTGCCAGCAGCTTGGGGGGAGGGGACCAAGAGACCCAGTACTTC
clone_size: .; v_call: TRBV9; j_call: TRBJ1-5; d_call: .; cdr3_aa: CASSVGQSPNQPQHF; cdr3_nt: TGTGCCAGCAGCGTAGGACAGTCCCCAAATCAGCCCCAGCATTTT
clone_size: .; v_call: TRBV28; j_call: TRBJ1-1; d_call: TRBD1; cdr3_aa: CASSLTRGGEAFF; cdr3_nt: TGTGCCAGCAGCCTTACACGAGGGGGCGAAGCTTTCTTT
clone_size: once; v_call: TRBV7-2; j_call: TRBJ1-6; d_call: .; cdr3_aa: CASSLRAGNDNSPLHF; cdr3_nt: TGTGCCAGCAGCTTACGGGCAGGGAACGATAATTCACCCCTCCACTTT
clone_size: .; v_call: TRBV30; j_call: TRBJ2-4; d_call: TRBD2; cdr3_aa: CAWSRTRLAGPGGDIQYF; cdr3_nt: TGTGCCTGGAGTCGTACCCGCCTAGCGGGACCCGGGGGGGACATTCAGTACTTC
clone_size: .; v_call: TRBV6-4; j_call: TRBJ2-1; d_call: .; cdr3_aa: CASSDGAEPYNEQFF; cdr3_nt: TGTGCCAGCAGTGATGGAGCAGAGCCATACAATGAGCAGTTCTTC
clone_size: .; v_call: TRBV28; j_call: TRBJ2-1; d_call: .; cdr3_aa: CASRAAGLGNEQFF; cdr3_nt: TGTGCCAGCAGGGCGGCGGGGCTGGGGAATGAGCAGTTCTTC
clone_size: .; v_call: TRBV19; j_call: TRBJ2-7; d_call: TRBD1; cdr3_aa: CASSIGDSTYEQYF; cdr3_nt: TGTGCCAGTAGTATCGGGGACAGTACCTACGAGCAGTACTTC
clone_size: .; v_call: TRBV1; j_call: TRBJ2-7; d_call: .; cdr3_aa: CTSSLGTRTIRGDEQYF; cdr3_nt: TGCACCAGCAGCCTAGGGACTAGAACCATCAGAGGGGACGAGCAGTACTTC
clone_size: .; v_call: TRBV6-6; j_call: TRBJ1-5; d_call: TRBD1; cdr3_aa: CASSIGQGPEPQHF; cdr3_nt: TGTGCCAGCAGCATCGGACAGGGCCCTGAGCCCCAGCATTTT
clone_size: .; v_call: TRBV27; j_call: TRBJ1-5; d_call: TRBD1; cdr3_aa: CASSSTTGIYTGGRQPQHF; cdr3_nt: TGTGCCAGCAGTTCAACTACCGGCATCTATACAGGGGGGCGGCAGCCCCAGCATTTT
clone_size: .; v_call: TRBV2; j_call: TRBJ2-7; d_call: TRBD2; cdr3_aa: CASSLRTSGRGYEQYF; cdr3_nt: TGTGCCAGCAGTCTAAGGACTAGCGGGAGGGGTTACGAGCAGTACTTC
clone_size: .; v_call: TRBV27; j_call: TRBJ2-5; d_call: .; cdr3_aa: CASSLTPGHLIQETQYF; cdr3_nt: TGTGCCAGCAGCCTAACCCCGGGACACTTGATTCAAGAGACCCAGTACTTC
clone_size: .; v_call: TRBV27; j_call: TRBJ1-3; d_call: .; cdr3_aa: CASRPNRVSGIGGNTIYF; cdr3_nt: TGTGCCAGCCGTCCGAACAGGGTCTCTGGAATTGGGGGAAACACCATATATTTT
clone_size: .; v_call: TRBV9; j_call: TRBJ2-7; d_call: .; cdr3_aa: CASSVVGLASEQYF; cdr3_nt: TGTGCCAGCAGCGTAGTCGGGCTAGCGTCCGAGCAGTACTTC
clone_size: .; v_call: TRBV7-2; j_call: TRBJ2-2; d_call: TRBD1; cdr3_aa: CASSVDRVFTGELFF; cdr3_nt: TGTGCCAGCAGCGTAGACAGGGTCTTCACCGGGGAGCTGTTTTTT
clone_size: .; v_call: TRBV28; j_call: TRBJ1-1; d_call: .; cdr3_aa: CASRGRGNTEAFF; cdr3_nt: TGTGCCAGCAGAGGCAGGGGGAACACTGAAGCTTTCTTT
clone_size: .; v_call: TRBV14; j_call: TRBJ1-6; d_call: TRBD1; cdr3_aa: CASGGQGYSPLHF; cdr3_nt: TGTGCCAGCGGAGGACAGGGATACTCACCCCTCCACTTT